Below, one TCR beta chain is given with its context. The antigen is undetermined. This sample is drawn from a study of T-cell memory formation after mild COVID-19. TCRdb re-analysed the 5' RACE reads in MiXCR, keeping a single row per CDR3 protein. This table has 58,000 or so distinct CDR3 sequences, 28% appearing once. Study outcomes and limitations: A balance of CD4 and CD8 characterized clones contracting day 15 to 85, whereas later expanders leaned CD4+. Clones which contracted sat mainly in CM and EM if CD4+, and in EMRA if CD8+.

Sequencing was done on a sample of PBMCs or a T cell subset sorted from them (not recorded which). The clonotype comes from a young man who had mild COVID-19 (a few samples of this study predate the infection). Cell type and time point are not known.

The CDR3 DNA reads TGTGCCAGCAGTGGCGGAGGGGGGGTCACAGATACGCAGTATTTT. Translated: CASSGGGGVTDTQYF. The chain recombines TRBV7-3 with TRBJ2-3; weak D call: TRBD2 (7 bases). Between the trimmed V and J ends, which lost 6 bases and 2 bases, there was a span of 15 bases. This CDR3 is 15 amino acids long. Germline V CDR1 and CDR2: SGHTA, FQGTGA.